This TCR beta chain was captured in a study of OX40 agonist ivuxolimab in advanced cancers. The method was immunoSEQ multiplex PCR; TCRdb's version includes in-frame clones alone and lacks a portion of them. The profile shows about 36,000 clones, nearly 80% of them singletons. Germline V CDR1 and CDR2: MRHNA, SNTAGT. Trimming cost V 9 bases and J 2 bases, with 15 bases left between them. The CDR3 is 14 amino acids. The chain combines TRBV6-4 with TRBJ2-3, with D possibly matching TRBD2 (6 bases). The sequencing used CD4+ or CD8+ T cells sorted from blood, collected in a trial of the OX40 agonist ivuxolimab. This clonotype was sampled from an adult with an advanced solid tumor such as melanoma, head and neck, liver or kidney cancer. CDR3 region: CASSGTPNTDTQYF. CDR3 coding DNA: TGTGCCAGTTCCGGGACTCCAAACACAGATACGCAGTATTTT.